This record looks at one T cell receptor beta chain sequence and its context. Its specificity is unknown. CDR1 and CDR2 from the germline V gene are SGHTA and FQGNSA. The trim removed 8 bases at V and 0 bases at J, leaving 12 bases unmatched. This CDR3 has 16 amino acids. The sample belongs to a study of T cell responses to AZD1222 COVID-19 vaccine. For the study at large: Analyses pooled second doses at about 4 or about 12 weeks. General observations from the study: Recipients of two AZD1222 doses showed rising Spike-specific TCR breadth and depth. Most donors were white British and more were female, and clonal diversity was possibly underestimated.

The assay was immunoSEQ multiplex PCR, and TCRdb's table has in-frame clones only and misses some. The sample shows about 120,000 clones, over 85% of them seen only once. The clonotype was recovered from an adult in good health. The V and J genes are TRBV7-2 and TRBJ2-7; 8 bases line up with TRBD2. The specimen was peripheral blood, collected on day 0 of AZD1222 vaccination. CDR3 in amino acids: CASRTPRGGSSYEQYF. The DNA for the CDR3 is TGTGCCAGCCGCACCCCCCGGGGGGGGAGCTCCTACGAGCAGTACTTC.